What follows are 14 T cell receptor beta chains derived from one specimen sequenced in a study of cytomegalovirus exposure and HLA in healthy donors. Vbeta (60) and Jbeta (13) primers were used in the PCR. Clones were read by immunoSEQ multiplex PCR, and TCRdb kept only the in-frame ones, dropping some. Of about 98,000 clones listed, roughly 70% were seen once; the top ten hold under 3%. The specimen was PBMCs. Receptors originate from a man aged 50 or older in good health and CMV-seronegative.

The chain carries TRBV29-1 and TRBJ2-5; D is uncertain. Germline values: CDR1 SQVTM, CDR2 ANQGSEA. V gave up 0 bases and J gave up 0 bases, with 2 bases separating them. The CDR3 loop spans 12 amino acids. CDR3 protein: CSVEDYQETQYF. As DNA, the CDR3 is TGCAGCGTTGAAGACTACCAAGAGACCCAGTACTTC.

The CDR3 spells CASSPGLIQETQYF. In DNA, the CDR3 is TGTGCCAGCAGCCCGGGACTCATCCAAGAGACCCAGTACTTC. V and J are TRBV27 and TRBJ2-5, with D perhaps TRBD2 (6 bases). The CDR3 contains 14 residues. V lost 6 bases and J lost 1, with 12 bases in between. Germline loops: CDR1 MNHEY, CDR2 SMNVEV (reference sequence).

A word on this clone: Here the CDR3 omits its conserved ending phenylalanine or tryptophan, so a read error is the likely source. The chain is built from TRBV14 and TRBJ2-7, with a tentative D call TRBD2 (6 bases). The germline V gene has CDR1 SGHDN and CDR2 FVKESK. The V end lost 5 bases, the J end lost 3 bases, and 14 bases lay between the germline ends. The CDR3 totals 14 residues. The CDR3 spells CASSAGGGGYEQYL. CDR3 DNA sequence: TGTGCCAGCAGCGCCGGGGGAGGAGGCTACGAGCAGTACCTC.

The chain combines TRBV7-9 with TRBJ1-5, with D unresolved. V was pared by 1 base and J by 0 bases, with 7 bases between. The CDR3 is 15 residues long. Germline CDR1 SEHNR, CDR2 FQNEAQ (reference sequence). CDR3 DNA: TGTGCCAGCAGCTTAGGACAAAATAGCAATCAGCCCCAGCATTTT. It is translated as CASSLGQNSNQPQHF.

The genes are TRBV9 and TRBJ1-6; 9 bases match TRBD1. The ends lost 4 bases at V and 10 bases at J; junction bases unmatched: 6. CDR1 SGDLS and CDR2 YYNGEE come from the germline V gene. The CDR3 runs 14 residues. The CDR3 here is CASSFGQGSSPLHF. CDR3 sequence (DNA): TGTGCCAGCAGCTTTGGACAGGGGTCGTCACCCCTCCACTTT.

This chain links TRBV25-1 with TRBJ1-1; D is perhaps TRBD1 (6 bases). The CDR3 has 11 amino acids. V lost 4 bases to trimming and J lost 6 bases, with 6 bases between them. CDR1 MGHDK and CDR2 SYGVNS come from the germline V gene. Here the CDR3 reads CASSAGAEAFF. The CDR3 nucleotides read TGTGCCAGCAGTGCAGGGGCTGAAGCTTTCTTT.

The V gene is TRBV7-2, the J gene TRBJ2-3, with a tentative D call TRBD2 (5 bases). The CDR3 contains 15 residues. In germline, CDR1 is SGHTA, CDR2 FQGNSA. Trimming removed 1 base from V and 2 bases from J, with 10 bases in between. CDR3 in DNA: TGTGCCAGCAGCTTAGTGGGGAGACTCACAGATACGCAGTATTTT. Translating it yields CASSLVGRLTDTQYF.

This sequence joins TRBV19 and TRBJ1-5; D unresolved. The CDR3 totals 14 residues. V gave up 3 bases and J gave up 6 bases, with 12 bases separating them. CDR1 and CDR2 from the germline V gene are LNHDA and SQIVND (reference sequence). CDR3: CASSIPSPSQPQHF. The CDR3 nucleotides read TGTGCCAGTAGTATCCCCAGCCCTAGTCAGCCCCAGCATTTT.

The chain is built from TRBV7-2 and TRBJ1-5, with TRBD1 matching over 8 bases. In germline, CDR1 is SGHTA, CDR2 FQGNSA. Trimming at V came to 5 bases and at J to 3 bases, leaving 9 bases not matched to a gene. The CDR3 runs 16 residues. CDR3 protein: CASSPRQGRDNQPQHF. The CDR3, as DNA: TGTGCCAGCAGCCCGAGACAGGGGCGAGACAATCAGCCCCAGCATTTT. Using reference TRBV7-2 and TRBJ1-5 for the parts outside the CDR3, the full variable domain is GAGVSQSPSNKVTEKGKDVELRCDPISGHTALYWYRQSLGQGLEFLIYFQGNSAPDKSGLPSDRFSAERTGGSVSTLTIQRTQQEDSAVYLCASSPRQGRDNQPQHFGDGTRLSIL.

This chain uses TRBV19 with TRBJ1-5; D may be TRBD1 (5 bases). Germline lookup yields CDR1 LNHDA and CDR2 SQIVND (reference sequence). The CDR3 covers 19 residues. Trimming shortened V by 1 base and J by 0 bases, and 19 bases separated the two germline ends. The DNA for the CDR3 is TGTGCCAGTAGTATAGGGGGGAGCCGGGACTATTATAGCAATCAGCCCCAGCATTTT. It codes for CASSIGGSRDYYSNQPQHF.

This clone has just a few counts. The chain joins TRBV19 to TRBJ1-5; no firm D call. There are 13 residues in the CDR3. CDR1 and CDR2 (germline): LNHDA, SQIVND (reference sequence). Between the trimmed V and J ends, which lost 7 bases and 2 bases, there was a span of 9 bases. The CDR3 nucleotides read TGTGCCAGTACTTGGTCAGGCAATCAGCCCCAGCATTTT. Its translation is CASTWSGNQPQHF. The full variable domain, with the rest looked up from reference TRBV19 and TRBJ1-5, is DGGITQSPKYLFRKEGQNVTLSCEQNLNHDAMYWYRQDPGQGLRLIYYSQIVNDFQKGDIAEGYSVSREKKESFPLTVTSAQKNPTAFYLCASTWSGNQPQHFGDGTRLSIL.

The table lists this clone with a count of one. V is TRBV30 and J is TRBJ2-7; no definite D call. V shed 2 bases and J shed 2 bases, with 7 bases lying between them. The CDR3 extends over 12 amino acids. Per germline, CDR1 GTSNPN and CDR2 SVGIG (reference sequence). The chain's CDR3 is CAWSLETYEQYF. The CDR3 DNA sequence: TGTGCCTGGAGTTTGGAGACCTACGAGCAGTACTTC.

This clone was seen once. One end of the junction is discordant with germline, which a read error may explain. The rearrangement joins TRBV7-9 to TRBJ1-1, with no clear D. The CDR3 spans 15 residues. CDR1 SEHNR and CDR2 FQNEAQ come from the germline V gene (reference sequence). The CDR3 DNA reads TGTTCCAGCAGCTCCCACGGGGTGGGGAATCCCGAAGCTTTCTTT. It is translated as CSSSSHGVGNPEAFF.

The CDR3 DNA sequence: TGCGCCAGCAGCTTGGGGCCCGCAGATACGCAGTATTTT. It encodes CASSLGPADTQYF. This chain joins TRBV5-1 and TRBJ2-3; D unresolved. Trimming removed 0 bases from V and 4 bases from J, with 6 bases in between. CDR3 length: 13 residues. Looked up from germline, CDR1 is SGHRS and CDR2 is YFSETQ.